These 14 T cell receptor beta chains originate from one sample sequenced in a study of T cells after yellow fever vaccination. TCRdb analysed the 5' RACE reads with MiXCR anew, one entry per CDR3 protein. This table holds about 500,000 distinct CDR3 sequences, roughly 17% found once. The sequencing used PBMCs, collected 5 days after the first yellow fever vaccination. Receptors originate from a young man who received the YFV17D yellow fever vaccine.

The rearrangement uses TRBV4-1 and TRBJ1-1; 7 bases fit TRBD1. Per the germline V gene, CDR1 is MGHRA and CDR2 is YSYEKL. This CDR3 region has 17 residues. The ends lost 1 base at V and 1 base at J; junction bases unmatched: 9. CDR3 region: CASSQGPLRQGNTEAFF. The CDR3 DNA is TGCGCCAGCAGCCAAGGACCGCTCCGACAGGGGAACACTGAAGCTTTCTTT.

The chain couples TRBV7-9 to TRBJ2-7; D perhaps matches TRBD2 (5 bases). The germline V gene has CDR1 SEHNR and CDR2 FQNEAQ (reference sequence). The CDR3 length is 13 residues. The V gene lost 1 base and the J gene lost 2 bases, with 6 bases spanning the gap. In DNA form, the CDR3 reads TGTGCCAGCAGCTTAGAGGGAGCCTACGAGCAGTACGTC. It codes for CASSLEGAYEQYV.

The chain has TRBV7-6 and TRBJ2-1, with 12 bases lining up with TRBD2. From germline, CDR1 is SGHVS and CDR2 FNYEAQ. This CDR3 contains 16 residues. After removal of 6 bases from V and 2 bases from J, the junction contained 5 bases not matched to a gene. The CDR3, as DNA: TGTGCCAGCAGTAAACTAGCGGGGGGAACCTACAATGAGCAGTTCTTC. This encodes CASSKLAGGTYNEQFF.

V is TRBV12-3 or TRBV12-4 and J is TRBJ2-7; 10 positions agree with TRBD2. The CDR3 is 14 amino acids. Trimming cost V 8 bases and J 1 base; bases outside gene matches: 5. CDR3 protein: CASAVAGGSYEQYF. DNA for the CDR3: TGTGCCAGCGCAGTAGCGGGGGGATCCTACGAGCAGTACTTC.

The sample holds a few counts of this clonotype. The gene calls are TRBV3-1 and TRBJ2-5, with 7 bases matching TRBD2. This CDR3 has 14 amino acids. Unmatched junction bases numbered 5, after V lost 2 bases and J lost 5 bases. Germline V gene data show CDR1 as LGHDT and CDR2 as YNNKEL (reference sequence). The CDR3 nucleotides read TGTGCCAGCAGCCAAAAAGCGGGGTGGGAGACCCAGTACTTC. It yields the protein CASSQKAGWETQYF.

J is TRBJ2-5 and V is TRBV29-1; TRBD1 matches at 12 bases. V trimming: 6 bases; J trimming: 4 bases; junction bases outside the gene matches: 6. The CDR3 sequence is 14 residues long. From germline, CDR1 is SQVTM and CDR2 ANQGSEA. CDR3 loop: CSVRDRGRGETQYF. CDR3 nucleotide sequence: TGCAGCGTCAGGGACAGGGGGCGGGGAGAGACCCAGTACTTC.

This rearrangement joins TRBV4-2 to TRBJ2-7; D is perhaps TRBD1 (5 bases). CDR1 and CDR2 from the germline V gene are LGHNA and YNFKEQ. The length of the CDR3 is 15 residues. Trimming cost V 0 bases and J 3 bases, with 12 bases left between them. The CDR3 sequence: CASSQDWGGHYEQYV. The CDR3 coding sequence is TGTGCCAGCAGCCAAGACTGGGGCGGACACTACGAGCAGTACGTC.

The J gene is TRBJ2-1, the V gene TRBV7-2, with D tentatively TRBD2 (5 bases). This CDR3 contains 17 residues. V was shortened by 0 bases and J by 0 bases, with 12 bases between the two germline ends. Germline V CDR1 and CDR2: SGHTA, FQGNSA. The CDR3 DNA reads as TGTGCCAGCAGCTTAGCGCAGAGAGGGAGCTCCTACAATGAGCAGTTCTTC. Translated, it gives CASSLAQRGSSYNEQFF.

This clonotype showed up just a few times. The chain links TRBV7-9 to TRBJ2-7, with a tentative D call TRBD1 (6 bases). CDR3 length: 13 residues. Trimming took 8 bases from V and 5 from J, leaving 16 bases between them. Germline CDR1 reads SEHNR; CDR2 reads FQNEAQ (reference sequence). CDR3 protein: CASDRPGHDEQYF. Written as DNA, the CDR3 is TGTGCCAGCGACCGCCCGGGACACGACGAGCAGTACTTC.

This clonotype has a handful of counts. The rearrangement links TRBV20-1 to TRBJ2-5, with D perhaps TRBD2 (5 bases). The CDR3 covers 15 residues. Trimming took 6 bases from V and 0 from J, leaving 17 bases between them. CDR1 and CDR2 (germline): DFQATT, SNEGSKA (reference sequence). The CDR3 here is CSALSRGGYQETQYF. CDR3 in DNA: TGCAGTGCCCTCTCTCGCGGCGGGTACCAAGAGACCCAGTACTTC.

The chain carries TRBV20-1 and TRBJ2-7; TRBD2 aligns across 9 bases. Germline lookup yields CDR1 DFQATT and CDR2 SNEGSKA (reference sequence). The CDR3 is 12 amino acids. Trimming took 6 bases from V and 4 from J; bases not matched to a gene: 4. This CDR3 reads CSASGGLYEQYV. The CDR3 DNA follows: TGCAGTGCCAGCGGGGGGTTGTACGAGCAGTACGTC.

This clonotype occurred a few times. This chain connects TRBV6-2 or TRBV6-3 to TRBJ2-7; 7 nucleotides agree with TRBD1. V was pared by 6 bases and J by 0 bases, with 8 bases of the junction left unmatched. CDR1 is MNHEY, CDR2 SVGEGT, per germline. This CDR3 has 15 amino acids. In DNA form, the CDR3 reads TGTGCCAGCAGCTCCGGGACAGTGGTCTCCTACGAGCAGTACGTC. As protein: CASSSGTVVSYEQYV.

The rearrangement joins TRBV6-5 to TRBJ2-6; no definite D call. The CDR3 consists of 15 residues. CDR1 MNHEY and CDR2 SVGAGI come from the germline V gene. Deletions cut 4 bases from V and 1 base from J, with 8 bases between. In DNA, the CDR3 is TGTGCCAGCAGTTTAACGGAGTCTGGGGCCAACGTCCTGACTTTC. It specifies CASSLTESGANVLTF.

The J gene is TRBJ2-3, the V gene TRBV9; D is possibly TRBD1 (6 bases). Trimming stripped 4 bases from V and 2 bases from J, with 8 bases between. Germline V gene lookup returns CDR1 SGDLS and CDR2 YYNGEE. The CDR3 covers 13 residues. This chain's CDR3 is CASSQGLTDTQYF. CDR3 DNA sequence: TGTGCCAGCAGCCAGGGGCTCACAGATACGCAGTATTTT.